The rows below give T cell receptor beta chains drawn from one sample of a study of blood T cell repertoires in COVID-19. TCRdb's copy holds only in-frame clones and misses some; the assay was immunoSEQ multiplex PCR. The sample consists of 110,000 or so clones, approximately 91% of them appearing once. Material: peripheral blood. The receptors were gathered from a woman aged 70-85 years who had recovered from COVID-19. CDR3s include the opening cysteine and the closing phenylalanine or tryptophan. Fields, in order: clone size, CDR3 length, D gene, V gene, J gene, CDR3 DNA, CDR3 protein. The D gene is left open where the match is weak. Only part of the rows carry a size: once, few, many, or a class if the clone is expanded.

abundance: NA
len: 16
d_gene: TRBD2
v_gene: TRBV6-1
j_gene: TRBJ2-1
CDR3nt: TGTGCCAGCAGTGCAGACGGGACTAGCGGGTACAATGAGCAGTTCTTC
CDR3aa: CASSADGTSGYNEQFF

abundance: once
len: 16
d_gene: NA
v_gene: TRBV6-6
j_gene: TRBJ2-4
CDR3nt: TGTGCCAGCAGTTACTTCAGGTTCGCTAACCCAAACATTCAGTACTTC
CDR3aa: CASSYFRFANPNIQYF

abundance: NA
len: 15
d_gene: TRBD1
v_gene: TRBV28
j_gene: TRBJ1-2
CDR3nt: TGTGCCAGCAGCCCAAGACAGGGTAGCGGCTATGGCTACACCTTC
CDR3aa: CASSPRQGSGYGYTF

abundance: NA
len: 16
d_gene: TRBD2
v_gene: TRBV19
j_gene: TRBJ2-3
CDR3nt: TGTGCCAGTACCTTGAGGGTAGCGGGAGTTGGAGATACGCAGTATTTT
CDR3aa: CASTLRVAGVGDTQYF

abundance: NA
len: 18
d_gene: TRBD2
v_gene: TRBV7-6
j_gene: TRBJ2-2
CDR3nt: TGTGCCAGCAGCTTATCGCCCAGCGGGGGGTGGAACACCGGGGAGCTGTTTTTT
CDR3aa: CASSLSPSGGWNTGELFF

abundance: NA
len: 16
d_gene: NA
v_gene: TRBV6-2/TRBV6-3
j_gene: TRBJ1-6
CDR3nt: TGTGCCAGCAGTCGTGGCGGCTCCGTGAGTAATTCACCCCTCCACTTT
CDR3aa: CASSRGGSVSNSPLHF

abundance: NA
len: 13
d_gene: NA
v_gene: TRBV28
j_gene: TRBJ1-6
CDR3nt: TGTGCCAGCATAGGGAGACCGGACCCACGTCTCCACTTT
CDR3aa: CASIGRPDPRLHF

abundance: NA
len: 15
d_gene: TRBD1
v_gene: TRBV28
j_gene: TRBJ1-5
CDR3nt: TGTGCCAGCTACAGCGTGGGACAGCCCAATCAGCCCCAGCATTTT
CDR3aa: CASYSVGQPNQPQHF

abundance: NA
len: 14
d_gene: TRBD2
v_gene: TRBV5-1
j_gene: TRBJ2-1
CDR3nt: TGCGCCAGCAGCTTAGAAATGGCGGGGGGTGAGCAGTTCTTC
CDR3aa: CASSLEMAGGEQFF

abundance: few
len: 14
d_gene: NA
v_gene: TRBV5-1
j_gene: TRBJ1-2
CDR3nt: TGCGCCAGCAGCTTGGTCGGGGGTAGCTATGGCTACACCTTC
CDR3aa: CASSLVGGSYGYTF

abundance: NA
len: 18
d_gene: TRBD1
v_gene: TRBV7-2
j_gene: TRBJ2-6
CDR3nt: TGTGCCAGCAGCGCCCAGGGGGCGCGAGCTCTGGGGGCCAACGTCCTGACTTTC
CDR3aa: CASSAQGARALGANVLTF

abundance: NA
len: 17
d_gene: TRBD2
v_gene: TRBV6-2/TRBV6-3
j_gene: TRBJ2-5
CDR3nt: TGTGCCAGCAGTCATCTTAGCGGGGTCCCCTCGAGTGAGACCCAGTACTTC
CDR3aa: CASSHLSGVPSSETQYF

abundance: NA
len: 13
d_gene: NA
v_gene: TRBV24-1
j_gene: TRBJ2-3
CDR3nt: TGTGCCACCAGGGGGACTTCAACAGATACGCAGTATTTT
CDR3aa: CATRGTSTDTQYF